These T cell receptor beta chains were read from a single sample in a study of blood T cell repertoires in COVID-19. Assay used: immunoSEQ multiplex PCR; TCRdb lists only in-frame clones, some missing. The sample includes nearly 200,000 clones, roughly 80% of them seen just once. The sequencing input was peripheral blood. These receptors all come from a man between 60 and 75 years old with COVID-19, enrolled during active disease. Each CDR3 is given with its conserved first and last residue. A D gene is named only where the DNA matches it firmly. Where a row states a size, it is once, few, many or the class of an expanded clone; other rows omit it.

TRBV7-3,-,TRBD2,TRBJ2-1,TGTGCCAGCAGCTTGAGGACGGGGAGGGTATACAATGAGCAGTTCTTC,CASSLRTGRVYNEQFF
TRBV4-1,-,TRBD1,TRBJ1-5,TGCGCCAGCAGCCAAGAGGGGACAGGGGATACTCAGCCCCAGCATTTT,CASSQEGTGDTQPQHF
TRBV30,-,TRBD1,TRBJ1-4,TGTGCCTGGAGTGTTGGCAGGGGGCGAGAAAAACTGTTTTTT,CAWSVGRGREKLFF
TRBV9,-,TRBD1,TRBJ1-3,TGTGCCAGCAGCGCGGAATGGAGGGGGCCTGGAAACACCATATATTTT,CASSAEWRGPGNTIYF
TRBV5-6,-,-,TRBJ1-1,TGTGCCAGCAGCTTTCAACAGATAAGTAACACTGAAGCTTTCTTT,CASSFQQISNTEAFF
TRBV3-1/TRBV3-2,-,-,TRBJ2-1,TGTGCCAGCAGCCAAACTATGGTAGTCCTCAATGAGCAGTTCTTC,CASSQTMVVLNEQFF
TRBV4-2,-,-,TRBJ1-2,TGTGCCAGCAGCCAAGACCAGGGGAGCAACTATGGCTACACCTTC,CASSQDQGSNYGYTF
TRBV19,-,-,TRBJ1-2,TGTGCCAGTAGTCCCCCCGGGTACCAAGGCGGCTACACCTTC,CASSPPGYQGGYTF
TRBV6-5,-,-,TRBJ1-6,TGTGCCAGCAGTCTAGGACTACCTTATTCACCCCTCCACTTT,CASSLGLPYSPLHF
TRBV20-1,-,TRBD1,TRBJ2-7,TGCAGTGCTAGTTTGCGGACAGGCGGCTATCGCTTC,CSASLRTGGYRF
TRBV7-6,-,TRBD1,TRBJ2-2,TGTGCCAGCAGCTTAGAGGGGGCCGGCACCGGGGAGCTGTTTTTT,CASSLEGAGTGELFF
TRBV6-2/TRBV6-3,-,TRBD1,TRBJ1-4,TGTGCCAGCAGTCATCCGGGACAGGGGAATGAAAAACTGTTTTTT,CASSHPGQGNEKLFF
TRBV15,-,-,TRBJ1-1,TGTGCCACCAGCATCGGGGTAGTTCACCCGAACACTGAAGCTTTCTTT,CATSIGVVHPNTEAFF
TRBV5-1,-,-,TRBJ2-7,TGCGCCAGCACCCGAGACGGAGTAACCTACGAGCAGTACTTC,CASTRDGVTYEQYF
TRBV30,-,TRBD1,TRBJ2-1,TGTGCCTGGAGGTTCCGGGACAGGGGTTACAATGAGCAGTTCTTC,CAWRFRDRGYNEQFF
TRBV6-6,-,-,TRBJ1-1,TGTGCCAGCAGTCACAGGGACGGGGCTGAAGCTTTCTTT,CASSHRDGAEAFF
TRBV18,-,TRBD2,TRBJ2-1,TGTGCCAGCTCACCACGAGGACTAGCGGGTGACAGTGAGCAGTTCTTC,CASSPRGLAGDSEQFF
TRBV29-1,-,TRBD1,TRBJ2-7,TGCAGCGTTGAAGGAGGAGACAGGGCCTACGAGCAGTACTTC,CSVEGGDRAYEQYF
TRBV7-9,-,TRBD1,TRBJ2-1,TGTGCCAGCAGCCCAAATGAGGACAGGCCCTACAATGAGCAGTTCTTC,CASSPNEDRPYNEQFF
TRBV14,-,-,TRBJ1-1,TGTGCCAGCAGCCCCTGGGGGCTAATGAACACTGAAGCTTTCTTT,CASSPWGLMNTEAFF
TRBV10-3,once,TRBD1,TRBJ2-6,TGTGCCATCAGTGCCGGGACAGATTTTTCTGTGGCCAACGTCCTGACTTTC,CAISAGTDFSVANVLTF
TRBV6-1,-,-,TRBJ1-2,TGTGCCAGCAGTGAATTGCGGGGCTACACCTTC,CASSELRGYTF
TRBV4-1,-,-,TRBJ2-5,TGCGCCAGCAGCTATCCACCCCTCAGAACGGAGGAGACCCAGTACTTC,CASSYPPLRTEETQYF
TRBV4-2,-,-,TRBJ1-4,TGTGCCAGCAGCCAAGGAATTGGAGGGGATGCTAATGAAAAACTGTTTTTT,CASSQGIGGDANEKLFF
TRBV7-8,-,-,TRBJ1-2,TGTGCCAGCAGCTCCCCCTGGGGGCGGGCCTATGGCTACACCTTC,CASSSPWGRAYGYTF
TRBV14,-,-,TRBJ1-4,TGTGCCAGCAGCCAAGGACTGGGAACTAATGAAAAACTGTTTTTT,CASSQGLGTNEKLFF
TRBV19,-,-,TRBJ2-1,TGTGCCAGTAGTACCGGGGAACTCTCCTACAATGAGCAGTTCTTC,CASSTGELSYNEQFF
TRBV11-2,-,-,TRBJ1-6,TGTGCCAGCAGCTTGGACGGGATAAACTCCCCCCTCCACTTT,CASSLDGINSPLHF
TRBV28,-,-,TRBJ1-2,TGTGCCAGCAGTTTATCTTTAAACCTCGTCGGGATCTATGGCTACACCTTC,CASSLSLNLVGIYGYTF
TRBV11-3,-,TRBD1,TRBJ1-4,TGTGCCAGCAGCTTAGGAGGGACAGGTGAAAAACTGTTTTTT,CASSLGGTGEKLFF
TRBV5-4,-,-,TRBJ2-3,TGTGCCAGCAGCTGGAGTACGTTTAGCACAGATACGCAGTATTTT,CASSWSTFSTDTQYF
TRBV4-3,few,-,TRBJ1-5,TGCGCCAGCAGCCAAGAGAACAGCCCGTCACGGCCCCAGCATTTT,CASSQENSPSRPQHF
TRBV30,-,-,TRBJ1-6,TGTGCCTGGAGTGAAGGACAGCCTCTTTCACCCCTCCACTTT,CAWSEGQPLSPLHF
TRBV6-5,-,-,TRBJ1-3,TGTGCCAGTGCCCTGCGGAGCTCTGGAAACACCATATATTTT,CASALRSSGNTIYF
TRBV27,-,-,TRBJ2-1,TGTGCCAGCAGTTTGCGGCCCGGGAACAATGAGCAGTTCTTC,CASSLRPGNNEQFF